One sample yielded the 6 T cell receptor beta chains listed below, sequenced in a study of identifying expanded T cells in peripheral blood. The protocol was immunoSEQ multiplex PCR, while the TCRdb copy is restricted to in-frame clones and leaves out a portion. Among 60,000 to 70,000 clones listed, approximately 89% were seen once. Sequenced input: blood. The source of these receptors is a person aged 18 to 75 in good health.

CDR3 sequence reads: CASSFRDEGTEAFF. As DNA, the CDR3 is TGTGCCAGCAGTTTCAGGGACGAGGGGACTGAAGCTTTCTTT. This chain joins TRBV6-1 and TRBJ1-1; tentatively, D is TRBD1 (5 bases). Per germline, CDR1 MNHNS and CDR2 SASEGT. CDR3 length equals 14 residues. V lost 5 bases to trimming and J lost 5 bases, with 15 bases between them.

The chain uses TRBV28 and TRBJ1-1; unclear D gene. The ends were cut back, 5 bases at V and 11 bases at J, with 12 bases in the middle. The germline V gene has CDR1 MDHEN and CDR2 SYDVKM. This CDR3 has 11 amino acids. CDR3 sequence: CASSPDPGAFF. The CDR3 nucleotides read TGTGCCAGCAGTCCGGACCCCGGCGCTTTCTTT.

The chain is built from TRBV28 and TRBJ1-4; tentative D call: TRBD1 (5 bases). Germline CDR1 reads MDHEN; CDR2 reads SYDVKM. V dropped 6 bases and J dropped 6 bases, with 8 bases sitting between them. CDR3 size: 12 residues. The CDR3 nucleotides are TGTGCCAGCAGCCAGGGTTATGAAAAACTGTTTTTT. Protein: CASSQGYEKLFF.

CDR3 nucleotides: TGTGCCAGCAGCCCAAACCAGGGCCGGCTATGGGGCGAGCAGTACTTC. It is translated as CASSPNQGRLWGEQYF. The chain has TRBV9 and TRBJ2-7, with D possibly TRBD1 on 5 matching bases. CDR3 length: 16 amino acids. Trimming stripped 4 bases from V and 6 bases from J, with 23 bases between. CDR1 and CDR2 (germline): SGDLS, YYNGEE.

The chain couples TRBV9 to TRBJ1-1; D perhaps matches TRBD1 (5 bases). CDR1 is SGDLS, CDR2 YYNGEE, per germline. The CDR3 has 13 amino acids. Trimming left V 5 bases short and J 1 base short, with 9 bases between. The CDR3 bases are TGTGCCAGCAGTGCGGGGGGGAACACTGAAGCTTTCTTT. Translation: CASSAGGNTEAFF.

In nucleotides, the CDR3 is TGTGCCAGCAGCTTCCCAGGCAGGGGGGTAGACGAGCAGTACTTC. Encoded protein: CASSFPGRGVDEQYF. The chain links TRBV5-4 to TRBJ2-7, with D perhaps TRBD1 (7 bases). CDR1 and CDR2 (germline): SGHNT, YYREEE (reference sequence). The CDR3 totals 15 residues. V was cut by 2 bases and J by 5 bases, with 17 bases left in between.